This TCR beta chain was captured in a study of T cell changes during pregnancy in multiple sclerosis. Germline V CDR1 and CDR2: SEHNR, FQNEAQ (reference sequence). This CDR3 contains 13 residues. V was clipped by 2 bases and J by 3 bases, with 7 bases between them. Data came from immunoSEQ multiplex PCR; TCRdb stores just in-frame clones and leaves some out. The sample carries 30,000 to 45,000 clones, under 95% recorded once. The source of this sequence is a female donor with multiple sclerosis, enrolled in a pregnancy study. This chain links TRBV7-9 with TRBJ1-1, with D hard to call. The specimen comprised CD4+ T cells from peripheral blood mononuclear cells, sampled after pregnancy. In nucleotides, the CDR3 is TGTGCCAGCAGCTTAAGCACAGACACTGAAGCTTTCTTT. Its translation is CASSLSTDTEAFF.